This T cell receptor (beta chain) was profiled in a study of STAT5B mutations in CD4+ large granular lymphocyte leukemia. Notes on the study in general: Compared with healthy controls (2/35), patient top clones favored TRBV06 (8/27). Without putative leukemic clones, patient CD4-sorted repertoires remained more clonal than healthy CD4+ repertoires.

As for this clone: Its antigen is currently unknown.

In the study's own analysis: The detection floor for productive clonotype frequency was 2.59 x 10-5. Here immunoSEQ multiplex PCR was the method, and the copy in TCRdb shows in-frame clones only, minus some. V, J and clone size derive from that table, while D and trimming were established from the DNA sequence. The table lists more than 45,000 clones, approximately 70% of them singletons. CDR3 length: 15 amino acids. CDR1 and CDR2 from the germline V gene are SGHDT and YYEEEE. V lost 4 bases to trimming and J lost 0 bases, with 10 bases between them. Healthy controls were blood donor buffy coats. The sequenced sample was CD4+ T cells from blood buffy coats. The chain joins TRBV5-6 to TRBJ2-2; D is undetermined. This receptor was obtained from a human donor in good health. The CDR3 nucleotides are TGTGCCAGCAGCCGGGTCTCGTCGAACACCGGGGAGCTGTTTTTT. This encodes CASSRVSSNTGELFF.